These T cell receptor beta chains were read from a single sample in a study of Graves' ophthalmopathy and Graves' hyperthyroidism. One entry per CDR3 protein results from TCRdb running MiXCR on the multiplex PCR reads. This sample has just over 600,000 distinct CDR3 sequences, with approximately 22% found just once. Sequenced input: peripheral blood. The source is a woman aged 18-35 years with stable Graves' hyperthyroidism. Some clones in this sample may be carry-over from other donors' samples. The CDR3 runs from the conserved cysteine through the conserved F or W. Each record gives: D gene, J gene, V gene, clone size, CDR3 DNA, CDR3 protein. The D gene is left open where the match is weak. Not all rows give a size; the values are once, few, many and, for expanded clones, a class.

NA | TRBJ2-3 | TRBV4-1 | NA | TGCGCCAGCAGCCAAGGAGGGGGGCTCGGCACAGATACGCAGTATTTT | CASSQGGGLGTDTQYF
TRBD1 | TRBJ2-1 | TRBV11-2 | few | TGTGCCAGCAGCTTAGTCGGGACAGACACCTACAATGAGCAGTTCTTC | CASSLVGTDTYNEQFF
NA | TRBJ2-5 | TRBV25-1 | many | TGTGCCAGCAGTGAAGCCCACAGCCCCAAGGGGGAGACCCAGTACTTC | CASSEAHSPKGETQYF
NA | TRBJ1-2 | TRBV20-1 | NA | TGCAGTTCCACCCCGAAATGGCAGATAGGGAATGGCTACACCTTC | CSSTPKWQIGNGYTF
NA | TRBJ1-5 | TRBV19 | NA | TGTGCCAGTAGTACCCCACGGGGCCTGCGGCAGCCCCAGCATTTT | CASSTPRGLRQPQHF
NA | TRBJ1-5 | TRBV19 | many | TGTGCCAGTAGTATGAAGGGAAAGGTGAACAATCAGCCCCAGCATTTT | CASSMKGKVNNQPQHF
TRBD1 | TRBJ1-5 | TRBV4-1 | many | TGCGCCAGCAGATCCGGGACAGGCCTTCATCAGCCCCAGCATTTT | CASRSGTGLHQPQHF
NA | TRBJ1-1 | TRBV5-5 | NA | TGTGCCAGCAGCTTGGGAGGGGCGAAAACAAACACTGAAGCTTTCTTT | CASSLGGAKTNTEAFF
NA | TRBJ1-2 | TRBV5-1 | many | TGCGCCAGCAGCTCAAATATTGGTGGGTCGTCGAATGGCTACACCTTC | CASSSNIGGSSNGYTF
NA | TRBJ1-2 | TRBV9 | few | TGTGCCAGCAGCGCGCCCCAAAAAAGCGAGGCTAACTATGGCTACACCTTC | CASSAPQKSEANYGYTF
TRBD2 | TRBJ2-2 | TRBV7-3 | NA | TGTGCCAGTCGGGGGGGCTCCGGGGAGCTGTTTTTT | CASRGGSGELFF
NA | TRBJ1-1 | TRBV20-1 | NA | TGCAGTGCTAGAGATATCCGGGGGAACACTGAAGCTTTCTTT | CSARDIRGNTEAFF
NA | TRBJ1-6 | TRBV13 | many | TGTGCCAGCAGCCCGCCTGAGGGAACGCACTATAATTCACCCCTCCACTTT | CASSPPEGTHYNSPLHF
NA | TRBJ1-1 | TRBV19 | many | TGTGCCACCAAAACGAACATCAACACTGAAGCTTTCTTT | CATKTNINTEAFF
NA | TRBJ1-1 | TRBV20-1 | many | TGCAGTGCTAGAGGACAGTATGAAGCTTTCTTT | CSARGQYEAFF
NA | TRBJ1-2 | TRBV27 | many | TGTGCCAGCAGTTTAGACGGAGCTAACTATGGCTACACCTTC | CASSLDGANYGYTF
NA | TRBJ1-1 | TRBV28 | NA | TGTGCCAGCACCCTGGTGGAGAACACTGAAGCTTTCTTT | CASTLVENTEAFF
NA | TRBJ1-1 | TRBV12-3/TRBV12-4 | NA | TGTGCCAGCAAGGGGCCTCTTGAAGCTTTCTTT | CASKGPLEAFF
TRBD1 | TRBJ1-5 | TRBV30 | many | TGTGCCTGGAGGGACAGGGGTGACAGTCAGCCCCAGCATTTT | CAWRDRGDSQPQHF
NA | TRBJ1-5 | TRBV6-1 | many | TGTGCCAGCAGTGCAACATCACCCTGGGACAATCAGCCCCAGCATTTT | CASSATSPWDNQPQHF
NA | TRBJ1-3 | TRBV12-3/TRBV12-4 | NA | TGTGCCAGCAGCTCCATCCGGGCTTTGGGAAACACCATATATTTT | CASSSIRALGNTIYF
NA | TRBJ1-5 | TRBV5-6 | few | TGTGCCTGCAGCTTGAGGAGGAACAGCAATCAGCCCCAGCATTTT | CACSLRRNSNQPQHF
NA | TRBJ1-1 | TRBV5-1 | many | TGCGCCAGCAAAGGTAACACTGAAGCTTTCTTT | CASKGNTEAFF
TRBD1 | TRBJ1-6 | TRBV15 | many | TGTGCCACCAGCAAACGACAGGGCTTAAATTCACCCCTCCACTTT | CATSKRQGLNSPLHF
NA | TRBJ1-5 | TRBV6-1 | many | TGTGCCAGCAGCCAAGTTATGGGCAATCAGCCCCAGCATTTT | CASSQVMGNQPQHF
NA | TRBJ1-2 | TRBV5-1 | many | TGCGCCAGCAGCTTGATGGACAGTGGCTACACCTTC | CASSLMDSGYTF
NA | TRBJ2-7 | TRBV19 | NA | TGTGCCAGTAGTATAGATGGGGAGTCCACCTACGAGCAGTACTTC | CASSIDGESTYEQYF
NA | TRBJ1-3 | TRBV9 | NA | TGTGCCAGCAGCGTAGCCGGGACTGGAAACACCATATATTTT | CASSVAGTGNTIYF
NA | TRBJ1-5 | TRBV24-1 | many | TGTGCCACCACCATGGGGCATAAGGACAATCAGCCCCAGCATTTT | CATTMGHKDNQPQHF
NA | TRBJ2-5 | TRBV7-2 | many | TGTGCCAGCAGCTTTCACGGGGACCAAGAGACCCAGTACTTC | CASSFHGDQETQYF
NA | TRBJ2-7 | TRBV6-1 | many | TGTGCCAGCAGTGACGACTCGCGGATCTACGAGCAGTACTTC | CASSDDSRIYEQYF
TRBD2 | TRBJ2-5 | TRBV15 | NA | TGTGCCACCAGCAGAGGCGACGGGGGGGGAACATACCAAGAGACCCAGTACTTC | CATSRGDGGGTYQETQYF
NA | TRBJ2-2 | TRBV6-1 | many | TGTGCCAGCTCGTATGTGTACAGGCCGGCCGGGGAGCTGTTTTTT | CASSYVYRPAGELFF
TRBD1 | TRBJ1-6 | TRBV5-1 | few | TGCGCCAGCAGCTCGCGGACAGGGCGCAATTCACCCCTCCACTTT | CASSSRTGRNSPLHF
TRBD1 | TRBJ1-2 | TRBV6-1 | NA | TGTGCCAGCAGGGGTACAGGGGTGAGCTATGGCTACACCTTC | CASRGTGVSYGYTF
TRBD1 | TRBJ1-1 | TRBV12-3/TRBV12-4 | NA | TGTGCCAGCAGCGGGACAGGGGTAATGAACACTGAAGCTTTCTTT | CASSGTGVMNTEAFF
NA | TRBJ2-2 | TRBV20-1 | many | TGCAGTGCTAGAGACCTCCGCGCGGGATCGGACACCGGGGAGCTGTTTTTT | CSARDLRAGSDTGELFF
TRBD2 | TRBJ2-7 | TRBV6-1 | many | TGTGCCGGCAGTGAAGCGGGGGAGTACAGGGCCTTTTACGAGCAGTACTTC | CAGSEAGEYRAFYEQYF
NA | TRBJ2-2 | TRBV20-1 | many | TGCAGTGCTAGAGATAACGGGGAGCTGTTTTTT | CSARDNGELFF
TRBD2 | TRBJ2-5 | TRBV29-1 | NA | TGCAGCGTTACGACTAGCGGGGGGCTTGGTGGGACCCAGTACTTC | CSVTTSGGLGGTQYF
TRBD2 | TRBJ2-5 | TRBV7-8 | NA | TGTGCCAGCAGCTTAGGGGTAGCGGGGGGGATGGAGACCCAGTACTTC | CASSLGVAGGMETQYF
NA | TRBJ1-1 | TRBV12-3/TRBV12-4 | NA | TGTGCCAGCAGCCTCCTCCCTTCAGGGGTAAGCACTGAAGCTTTCTTT | CASSLLPSGVSTEAFF
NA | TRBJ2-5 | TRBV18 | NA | TGTGCCAGCTCGCAGACTCGGGGCGAAGAGACCCAGTACTTC | CASSQTRGEETQYF
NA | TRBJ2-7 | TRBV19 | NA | TGTGCCAGTAGTATGGGGGATGAGCAGTACTTC | CASSMGDEQYF
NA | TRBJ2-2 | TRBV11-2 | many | TGTGCCAGCAGCTTAGAGGGAACGGGCACCGGGGAGCTGTTTTTT | CASSLEGTGTGELFF
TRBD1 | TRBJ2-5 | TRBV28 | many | TGTGCCAGCAGTGCGACAGGGTTCAGTACCCAGTACTTC | CASSATGFSTQYF
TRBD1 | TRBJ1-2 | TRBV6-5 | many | TGTGCCAGCAGTTACTCGGGACAGTCTTCCGGAGGCTACACCTTC | CASSYSGQSSGGYTF
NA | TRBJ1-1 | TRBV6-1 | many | TGTGCCAGCGCCGAGGGGCGCGTGAACACTGAAGCTTTCTTT | CASAEGRVNTEAFF
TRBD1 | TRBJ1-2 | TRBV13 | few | TGTGCCAGCAGCTGGCGAGGACAGGGGACGTATGGCTACACCTTC | CASSWRGQGTYGYTF
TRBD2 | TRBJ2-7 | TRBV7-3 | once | TGTGCCAGCAGCCCCATTAGCGGGAGAGGGGGCGGCGAGCAGTACTTC | CASSPISGRGGGEQYF
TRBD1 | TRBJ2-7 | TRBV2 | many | TGTGCCAGCAGTGAAAGGGACAGGGGGCCCCTCGAGCAGTACTTC | CASSERDRGPLEQYF
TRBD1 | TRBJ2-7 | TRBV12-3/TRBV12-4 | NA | TGTGCCAGCAGTTTAGTAACGGGACAGGCTTCCCTTTACGAGCAGTACTTC | CASSLVTGQASLYEQYF
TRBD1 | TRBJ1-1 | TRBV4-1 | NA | TGCGCCAGCAGCGACAGGGGGGGGATGAACACTGAAGCTTTCTTT | CASSDRGGMNTEAFF
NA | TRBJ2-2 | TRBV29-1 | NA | TGCAGCGGTAACCGTGCAAACACCGGGGAGCTGTTTTTT | CSGNRANTGELFF
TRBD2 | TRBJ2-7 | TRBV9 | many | TGTGCCAGCAGCGTAGAGGCGGGGGGAACCTACGAGCAGTACTTC | CASSVEAGGTYEQYF
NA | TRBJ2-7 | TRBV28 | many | TGTGCCGGCAGGGCGCAGGGTTACGAGCAGTACTTC | CAGRAQGYEQYF
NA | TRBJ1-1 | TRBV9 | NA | TGTGCCAGCAGCGGCGGTCAACCCCAGGGACCTACCAACACTGAAGCTTTCTTT | CASSGGQPQGPTNTEAFF
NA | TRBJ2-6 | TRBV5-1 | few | TGCGCCAGCACCGCCTGGCCCGAAACAGGCTCTGGGGCCAACGTCCTGACTTTC | CASTAWPETGSGANVLTF
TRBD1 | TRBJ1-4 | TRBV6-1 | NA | TGTGCCAGCAGAGGACAGGGAGAGGAAAAACTGTTTTTT | CASRGQGEEKLFF